This T cell receptor beta chain originates from a study of T-cell reconstitution after alpha-beta-depleted transplantation in children. For TCRbeta, the library was prepared with unique molecular identifiers. From the PCR reads, TCRdb called clonotypes with MiXCR, one entry per CDR3 protein. The sample lists 350,000 to 400,000 distinct CDR3 sequences; 20% were seen once. V was clipped by 6 bases and J by 2 bases, with 11 bases between them. The CDR3 extends over 14 amino acids. The specimen comprised PBMCs from the stem cell graft donor, sampled from the stem cell graft. The sequence derives from a human donor who donated a stem cell graft to a child with acute myeloid leukemia. The chain combines TRBV12-3 or TRBV12-4 with TRBJ2-1; a possible D gene is TRBD1 (5 bases). In nucleotides, the CDR3 is TGTGCCAGCAGGGACAAGGTCACCTACAATGAGCAGTTCTTC. Its translation is CASRDKVTYNEQFF.